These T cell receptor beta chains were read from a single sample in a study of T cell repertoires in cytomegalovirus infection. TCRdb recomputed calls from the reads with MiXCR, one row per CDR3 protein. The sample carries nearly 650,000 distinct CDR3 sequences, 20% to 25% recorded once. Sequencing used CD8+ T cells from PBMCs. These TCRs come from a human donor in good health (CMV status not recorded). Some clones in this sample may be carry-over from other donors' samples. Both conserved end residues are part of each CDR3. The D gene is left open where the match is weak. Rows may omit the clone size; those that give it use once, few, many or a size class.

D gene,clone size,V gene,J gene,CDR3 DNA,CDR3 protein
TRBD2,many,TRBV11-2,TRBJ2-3,TGTGCCAGCAGCTTAAAAACCGGGGGGGAAGTTACGCAGTATTTT,CASSLKTGGEVTQYF
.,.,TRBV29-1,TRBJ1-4,TGCAGCGTTGAAAAGCCAGGGGTTGAAAAACTGTTTTTT,CSVEKPGVEKLFF
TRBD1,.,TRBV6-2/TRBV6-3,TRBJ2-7,TGTGCCAGCAGTAGACTTGGGACAGGGGACTACGATCAGTACTTC,CASSRLGTGDYDQYF
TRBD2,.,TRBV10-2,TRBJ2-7,TGCGCCAGCAGCCCTGGACTAGCGGGGAACTACGAGCAGTACTTC,CASSPGLAGNYEQYF
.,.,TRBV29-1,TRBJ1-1,TGCAGCGTCGAGGACAGAACGAACACTGAAGCTTTCTTT,CSVEDRTNTEAFF
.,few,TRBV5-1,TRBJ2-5,TGCGCCAGCAGCTTTGGTGGTACTCCCCAAGAGACCCAGTACTTC,CASSFGGTPQETQYF
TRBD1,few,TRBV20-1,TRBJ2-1,TGCAGTGCCTCGGGAAGGACAGGCTGGTTTGAGCAGTTCTTC,CSASGRTGWFEQFF
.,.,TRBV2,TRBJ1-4,TGTGCCAGCAGTGAGGAGGGTTCAACTAATGAAAAACTGTTTTTT,CASSEEGSTNEKLFF
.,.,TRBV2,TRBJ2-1,TGTGCCAGCAGCCGGGGATCTTCCCCCTACAATGAGCAGTTCTTC,CASSRGSSPYNEQFF
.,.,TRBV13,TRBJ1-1,TGTGCCAGCAGATCCGAAGGGTATTTGTGGACTGGGAACACTGAAGCTTTCTTT,CASRSEGYLWTGNTEAFF
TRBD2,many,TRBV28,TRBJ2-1,TGTGCCAGCAGTTTACTAGCGGGGTCCTCCTACAATGAGCAGTTCTTC,CASSLLAGSSYNEQFF
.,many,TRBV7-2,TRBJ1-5,TGTGCCAGCAGCCTCACGACAAGGGGAGTCAATCAGCCCCAGCATTTT,CASSLTTRGVNQPQHF
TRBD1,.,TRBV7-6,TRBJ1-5,TGTGCCAGCAGCCCGACCGGGACAGGCCATCAGCCCCAGCATTTT,CASSPTGTGHQPQHF
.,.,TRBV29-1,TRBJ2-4,TGCAGCGTTGCCGCCCAGGACTCCAAAGCCAAAAACATTCAGTACTTC,CSVAAQDSKAKNIQYF
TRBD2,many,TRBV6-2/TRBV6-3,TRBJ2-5,TGTGCCAGCAGTTACAGATTAGCGGGTCCTCAAGAGACCCAGTACTTC,CASSYRLAGPQETQYF
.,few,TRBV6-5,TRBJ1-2,TGTGCCAGCAGGGGCGAGCATGGCTACACCTTC,CASRGEHGYTF
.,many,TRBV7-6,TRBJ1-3,TGTGCCAGCAGCTTAGCAGCAGGCTCTGGAAACACCATATATTTT,CASSLAAGSGNTIYF
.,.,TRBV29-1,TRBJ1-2,TGCAGCGTCCCATCGGGGGGTAACTATGGCTACACCTTC,CSVPSGGNYGYTF
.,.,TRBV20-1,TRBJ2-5,TGCAGTGCTAGAGAGTCGGGGACCCAAGAGACCCAGTACTTC,CSARESGTQETQYF
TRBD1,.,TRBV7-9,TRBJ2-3,TGTGCCAGCAGCTTAGAAGGACAGGGGGCTGTTGGAGATACGCAGTATTTT,CASSLEGQGAVGDTQYF
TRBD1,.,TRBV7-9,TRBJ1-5,TGTGCCAGCAGTTGGGACAGGGGGCAGCCCCAGCATTTT,CASSWDRGQPQHF
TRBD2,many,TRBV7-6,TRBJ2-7,TGTGCCAGCAGCTTAAGCGGGGGCTACGAGCAGTACTTC,CASSLSGGYEQYF
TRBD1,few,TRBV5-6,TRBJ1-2,TGTGCCAGCAGCACCCGACAGGGGGCGAGGGGCTACACCTTC,CASSTRQGARGYTF
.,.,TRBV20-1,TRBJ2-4,TGCAGTGCTAGAGATCGGTTCCAGAGTGAGAACATTCAGTACTTC,CSARDRFQSENIQYF
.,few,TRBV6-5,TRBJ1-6,TGTGCCAGCACCTTACTGGATTCCTATAATTCACCCCTCCACTTT,CASTLLDSYNSPLHF
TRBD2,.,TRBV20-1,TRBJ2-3,TGCAGTGGAGAGCGGGGAAGCACAGATACGCAGTATTTT,CSGERGSTDTQYF
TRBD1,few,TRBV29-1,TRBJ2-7,TGCAGCGTTGAAGGGGGGGACAGGGGTTACGAGCAGTACTTC,CSVEGGDRGYEQYF
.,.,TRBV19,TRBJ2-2,TGTGCCAGTATCCCGCCAGCCTTTGGGTATGCCGGGGAGCTGTTTTTT,CASIPPAFGYAGELFF
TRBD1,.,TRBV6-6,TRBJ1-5,TGTGCCAGCAATCCAGGGGGGACGAATCAGCCCCAGCATTTT,CASNPGGTNQPQHF
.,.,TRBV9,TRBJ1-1,TGTGCCAGCAGGGGGGCAGCATCGAACACTGAAGCTTTCTTT,CASRGAASNTEAFF
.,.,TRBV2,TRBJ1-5,TGTGCCAGCAGTGAGAGGCGGCAGCTTAGCAATCAGCCCCAGCATTTT,CASSERRQLSNQPQHF
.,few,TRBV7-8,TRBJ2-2,TGTGCCAGCAGCCCCGTCAGGGGGGGGACCGGGGAGCTGTTTTTT,CASSPVRGGTGELFF
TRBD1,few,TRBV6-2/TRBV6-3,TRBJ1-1,TGTGCCAGCAGCGGACAGGGCGCTTTCGAAGCTTTCTTT,CASSGQGAFEAFF
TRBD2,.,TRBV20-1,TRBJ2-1,TGCAGTGCTATACAAGCGGGGTCCTCCTACAGTGAGCAGTTCTTC,CSAIQAGSSYSEQFF
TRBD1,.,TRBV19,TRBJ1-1,TGTGCCAGCCAGCACAGGGGGTTTACTGAAGCTTTCTTT,CASQHRGFTEAFF
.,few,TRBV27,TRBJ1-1,TGTGCCAGCAGTTTACTCTGGACCGGACAGAGGATTGAAGCTTTCTTT,CASSLLWTGQRIEAFF
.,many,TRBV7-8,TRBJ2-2,TGTGCCACGTCTAGCTCCGGGGAGCTGTTTTTT,CATSSSGELFF
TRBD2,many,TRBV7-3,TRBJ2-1,TGTGCCAGCAGCTTCCTAGCGGGGGGTTCCAATGAGCAGTTCTTC,CASSFLAGGSNEQFF
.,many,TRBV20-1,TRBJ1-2,TGCAGTGCTTCCTATGGCTACACCTTC,CSASYGYTF
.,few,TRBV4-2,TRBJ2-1,TGTGCCAGCAGCCAAGGGCCGGGGGGCCCCTACAATGAGCAGTTCTTC,CASSQGPGGPYNEQFF
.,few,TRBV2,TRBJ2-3,TGTGCCAGCAGTGACGAGTATTTT,CASSDEYF
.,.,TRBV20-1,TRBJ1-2,TGCAGTGCTAGAGTAGGTGGTGGCTACACCTTC,CSARVGGGYTF
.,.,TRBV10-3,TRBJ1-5,TGTGCCATCAGTGACGGGGGATACAATCAGCCCCAGCATTTT,CAISDGGYNQPQHF
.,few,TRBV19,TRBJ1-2,TGTGCCAGTAGCCACCTGGAAAACTATGGCTACACCTTC,CASSHLENYGYTF
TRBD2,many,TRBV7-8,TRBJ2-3,TGTGCCAGCAGCTTACTCCTAGCGGGTACTAGCACAGATACGCAGTATTTT,CASSLLLAGTSTDTQYF
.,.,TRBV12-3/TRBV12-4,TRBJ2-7,TGTGCCAGCAGTTTAGGGGGAGCAGGGTCAAGCTACGAGCAGTACTTC,CASSLGGAGSSYEQYF
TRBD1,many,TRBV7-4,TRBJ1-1,TGTGCCAGCAGCTCGACAGGGGGCGAATGCACTGAAGCTTTCTTT,CASSSTGGECTEAFF
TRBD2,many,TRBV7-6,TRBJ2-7,TGTGCCAGCAGCTCCACCCCGACTAGCGGGGTCGTCCCCTACGAGCAGTACTTC,CASSSTPTSGVVPYEQYF